This T cell receptor beta chain was identified during a study of cytomegalovirus exposure and HLA in healthy donors. Across the study: T cells numbering 150 million to 200 million yielded around 120 million unique TCR beta sequences in an earlier analysis. Points from the study as a whole: The authors later found HLA-associated TCR beta chains more clonally expanded than equally common others.

Germline V lookup: CDR1 WNHNN, CDR2 SYGVQD (reference sequence). CDR3 length: 15 amino acids. Unmatched junction bases numbered 11, after V lost 5 bases and J lost 6 bases. PCR involved 60 Vbeta and 13 Jbeta primers. Profiling relied on immunoSEQ multiplex PCR, and the TCRdb table lists in-frame clones only, not all of them. This sample carries under 200,000 clones, roughly three quarters of them seen once, and the ten largest clones take more than 9.5%. Regarding this clone: Its specificity is unknown.

This TCR derives from a man younger than 30 in good health and CMV-seropositive. Specimen: PBMCs. V usage is TRBV10-1 and J usage is TRBJ2-3; TRBD1 matches 7 bases. The CDR3 protein is CASSTPTGVLDTQYF. CDR3 bases: TGCGCCAGCAGTACCCCTACAGGGGTGCTTGATACGCAGTATTTT.